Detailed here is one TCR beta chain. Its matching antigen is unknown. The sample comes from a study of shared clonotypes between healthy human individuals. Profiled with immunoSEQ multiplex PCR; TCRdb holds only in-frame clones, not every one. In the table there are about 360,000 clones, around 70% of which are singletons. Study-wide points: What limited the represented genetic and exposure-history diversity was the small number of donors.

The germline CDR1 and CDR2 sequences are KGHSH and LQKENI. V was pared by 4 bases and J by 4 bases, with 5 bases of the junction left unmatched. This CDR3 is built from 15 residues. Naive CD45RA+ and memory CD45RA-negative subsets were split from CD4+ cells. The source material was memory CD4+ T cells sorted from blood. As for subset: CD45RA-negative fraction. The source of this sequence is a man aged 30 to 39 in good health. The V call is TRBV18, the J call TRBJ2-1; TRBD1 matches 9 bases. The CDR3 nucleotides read TGTGCCAGCTCACTAGGGACAGGGCGGTACAATGAGCAGTTCTTC. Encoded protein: CASSLGTGRYNEQFF.